This is a list of T cell receptor beta chains from one sample in a study of human T cells and chemical hapten exposure. TCRdb processed the RACE reads anew with MiXCR; each CDR3 protein has one entry. The sample carries roughly 120,000 distinct CDR3 sequences, approximately 15% recorded once. This specimen was whole blood, taken in connection with sensitization to the hapten diphenylcyclopropenone (DPC). The receptors come from a woman aged 18-29 years with alopecia areata. Some clones in this sample may be carry-over from other donors' samples. The conserved cysteine and the conserved F or W are not part of the CDR3 here.

J gene	V gene	CDR3 protein
TRBJ1-5	TRBV12-5	ASGLNQPQH
TRBJ2-7	TRBV28	ASTLAGYEQY
TRBJ1-1	TRBV7-2	ASSLRQGISRTEAF
TRBJ1-2	TRBV18	ASSPQTGLYGYT
TRBJ2-5	TRBV9	ASSAYTGVKETQY
TRBJ1-6	TRBV6-6	ASSYSAESSPLH
TRBJ1-2	TRBV4-3	ASSPHRGQGADYGYT
TRBJ1-1	TRBV9	ASSMGFGNTEAF
TRBJ2-5	TRBV29-1	SGLGRPTSGETQY
TRBJ1-5	TRBV19	ASNTPGALRVPQH
TRBJ1-1	TRBV2	ASQTGRTTEAF
TRBJ2-3	TRBV7-9	ASSLDPTRGTDTQY
TRBJ2-3	TRBV5-4	ASSFNADTQY
TRBJ1-6	TRBV7-6	ASSDGQYDSPLH
TRBJ2-2	TRBV30	AWKPGQGSRELF